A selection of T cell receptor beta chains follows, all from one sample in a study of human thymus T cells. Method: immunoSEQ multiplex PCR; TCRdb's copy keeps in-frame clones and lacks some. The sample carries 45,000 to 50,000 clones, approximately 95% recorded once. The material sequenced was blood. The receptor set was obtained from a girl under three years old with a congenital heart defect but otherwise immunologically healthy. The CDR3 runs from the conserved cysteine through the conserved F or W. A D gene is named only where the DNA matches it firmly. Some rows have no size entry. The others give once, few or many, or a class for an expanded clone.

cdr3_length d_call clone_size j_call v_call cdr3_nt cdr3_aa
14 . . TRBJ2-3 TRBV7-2 TGTGCCAGCAGCCCTATCGGGTTCACAGATACGCAGTATTTT CASSPIGFTDTQYF
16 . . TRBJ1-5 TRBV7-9 TGTGCCAGCAGCTTAGCGGGGAGGGGCGAGGGGCAGCCCCAGCATTTT CASSLAGRGEGQPQHF
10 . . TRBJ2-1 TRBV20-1 TGCAGTGCTTGGGACAATGAGCAGTTCTTC CSAWDNEQFF
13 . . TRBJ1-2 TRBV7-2 TGTGCCAGCAGCTTAGGGACCCTCTATGGCTACACCTTC CASSLGTLYGYTF
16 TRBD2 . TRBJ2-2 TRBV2 TGTGCCAGCAGTGGCGACGGGAGGGCCCACACCGGGGAGCTGTTTTTT CASSGDGRAHTGELFF
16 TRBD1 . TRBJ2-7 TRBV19 TGTGCCAGTAGTATCCCGTCCGGGACAGGGCCCTACGAGCAGTACTTC CASSIPSGTGPYEQYF
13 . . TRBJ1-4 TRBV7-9 TGTGCCAGCAGCTTCGCAGGGACCAGGAAACTGTTTTTT CASSFAGTRKLFF
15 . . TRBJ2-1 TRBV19 TGTGCCAGTAGTATAGTAGGCGGATCACACAATGAGCAGTTCTTC CASSIVGGSHNEQFF
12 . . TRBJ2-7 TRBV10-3 TGTGCCATCAGTGAGAGAGCCTACGAGCAGTACTTC CAISERAYEQYF
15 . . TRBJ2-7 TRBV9 TGTGCCAGCAGCGTAGCCGAGGGCTCCTACTACGAGCAGTACTTC CASSVAEGSYYEQYF
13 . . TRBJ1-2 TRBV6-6 TGTGCCAGCACTATTGGGCAGGTTTATGGCTACACCTTC CASTIGQVYGYTF
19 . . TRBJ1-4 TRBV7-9 TGTGCCAGCAGCCCTCCCCCAACAGCCCCGGGGGCGCGTGTTGAAAAACTGTTTTTT CASSPPPTAPGARVEKLFF
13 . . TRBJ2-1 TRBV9 TGTGCCAGCAGCGTAGGAGGTAACGGTGAGCAGTTCTTC CASSVGGNGEQFF
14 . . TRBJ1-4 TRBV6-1 TGTGCCAGCAGTGCCCGACAGGCTAATGAAAAACTGTTTTTT CASSARQANEKLFF
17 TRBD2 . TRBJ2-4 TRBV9 TGTGCCAGCAGCGTAGCTTCTGGACTAGCGGGGCGGAACATTCAGTACTTC CASSVASGLAGRNIQYF
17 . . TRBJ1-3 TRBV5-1 TGCGCCAGCAGCTTAGGTGAAATGAGGAGCTCTGGAAACACCATATATTTT CASSLGEMRSSGNTIYF
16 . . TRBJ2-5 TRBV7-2 TGTGCCAGCAGCCCTGTCGCTTCGGGGTACCAAGAGACCCAGTACTTC CASSPVASGYQETQYF
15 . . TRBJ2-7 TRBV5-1 TGCGCCAGCAGCTTGAAGAGGGACTGGGGCTACGAGCAGTACTTC CASSLKRDWGYEQYF
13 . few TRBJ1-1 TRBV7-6 TGTGCCAGCAGCCTCACAGGAAACACTGAAGCTTTCTTT CASSLTGNTEAFF
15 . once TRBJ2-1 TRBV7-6 TGTGCCAGCAGCTTAGATCGAGGTTCCTACAATGAGCAGTTCTTC CASSLDRGSYNEQFF
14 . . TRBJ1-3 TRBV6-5 TGTGCCAGCAGTCGGACAGCTTCTGGAAACACCATATATTTT CASSRTASGNTIYF
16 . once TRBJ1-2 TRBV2 TGTGCCAGCAGTGAATTGGGTGGGGGGCCTCCGAAAGGCTACACCTTC CASSELGGGPPKGYTF
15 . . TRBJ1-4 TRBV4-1 TGCGCCAGCAGTCAGAGGGGGGGAAGGCGTGAAAAACTGTTTTTT CASSQRGGRREKLFF
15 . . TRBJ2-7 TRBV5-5 TGTGCCAGCAGCGCTCTAGGACTGACCTCCTACGAGCAGTACTTC CASSALGLTSYEQYF
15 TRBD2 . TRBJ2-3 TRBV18 TGTGCCAGCTCACGCCCGACTAGCGGGACAGATACGCAGTATTTT CASSRPTSGTDTQYF
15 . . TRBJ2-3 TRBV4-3 TGCGCCAGCAGCCAAGAGGCCAATCCCACAGATACGCAGTATTTT CASSQEANPTDTQYF
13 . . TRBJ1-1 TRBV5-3 TGTGCCAGAAGCTTGGGCAGGGAGCCTGAAGCTTTCTTT CARSLGREPEAFF
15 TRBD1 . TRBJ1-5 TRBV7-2 TGTGCCAGCAGCTCCTCGGGACAGGGAGGTCAGCCCCAGCATTTT CASSSSGQGGQPQHF
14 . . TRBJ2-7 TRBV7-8 TGTGCCAGCAGCTTAGAGCGGGCCTCCTACGAGCAGTACTTC CASSLERASYEQYF
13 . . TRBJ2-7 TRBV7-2 TGTGCCAGCAGCTTAGTCGGAACCTACGAGCAGTACTTC CASSLVGTYEQYF
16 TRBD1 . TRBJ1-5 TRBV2 TGTGCCAGCAGTGAAGGGGACAGGGGGAAGAATCAGCCCCAGCATTTT CASSEGDRGKNQPQHF
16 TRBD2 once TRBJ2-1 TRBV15 TGTGCCACCAGCCGATTAGCGGGCAGCTCCTACAATGAGCAGTTCTTC CATSRLAGSSYNEQFF
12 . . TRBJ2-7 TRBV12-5 TGTGCTAGTGGTTTGGTACAATACGAGCAGTACTTC CASGLVQYEQYF
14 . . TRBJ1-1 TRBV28 TGTGCCAGCAGTTTAGGTCGAGGTGACACTGAAGCTTTCTTT CASSLGRGDTEAFF
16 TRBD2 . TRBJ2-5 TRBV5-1 TGCGCCAGCAGCGGAGGGACTAGCGGGAGGCGTGAGACCCAGTACTTC CASSGGTSGRRETQYF
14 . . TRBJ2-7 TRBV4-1 TGCGCCAGCAGCCCTATTCTCCTCTCCTACGAGCAGTACTTC CASSPILLSYEQYF
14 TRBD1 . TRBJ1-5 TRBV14 TGTGCCAGCGGCCGACAGGGGGGCAATCAGCCCCAGCATTTT CASGRQGGNQPQHF
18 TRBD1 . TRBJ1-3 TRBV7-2 TGTGCCAGCAGCACCATCTACTTCCCCGGGACAGCTGGAAACACCATATATTTT CASSTIYFPGTAGNTIYF
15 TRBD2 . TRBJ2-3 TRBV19 TGTGCCAGTAGGCGACTAGCGGGGACCACAGATACGCAGTATTTT CASRRLAGTTDTQYF
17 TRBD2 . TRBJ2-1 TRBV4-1 TGCGCCAGCAGCCAAGTACTAGCGGGAGGTTCCTACAATGAGCAGTTCTTC CASSQVLAGGSYNEQFF
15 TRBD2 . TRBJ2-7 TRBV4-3 TGCGCCAGCAGCCAGGGGACTAGCGGGAGGAACGAGCAGTACTTC CASSQGTSGRNEQYF
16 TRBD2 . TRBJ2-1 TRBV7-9 TGTGCCAGCAGCCGGACTAGCGGGAGCCCCTCCAATGAGCAGTTCTTC CASSRTSGSPSNEQFF
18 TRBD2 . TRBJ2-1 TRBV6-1 TGTGCCAGCAGTGGGCCCACCAGCGGGAGTTGGAGGTACAATGAGCAGTTCTTC CASSGPTSGSWRYNEQFF
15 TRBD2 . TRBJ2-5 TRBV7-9 TGTGCCAGCAGCTTAACTGGGACTAGCGGGGAGACCCAGTACTTC CASSLTGTSGETQYF
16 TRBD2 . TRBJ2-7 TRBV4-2 TGTGCCAGCAGCCAAGATCAAGCGGGACCTTCCTACGAGCAGTACTTC CASSQDQAGPSYEQYF